This T cell receptor beta chain was documented in a study of glioma-infiltrating T cells after dendritic cell vaccination. The overall study: The vaccine used monocyte-derived dendritic cells pulsed overnight with autologous tumor lysate.

Findings of the study overall: No direct clonality-survival link was found; a diverse polyclonal response may matter.

Documented time point: after dendritic cell vaccination, including at tumor progression/relapse. Only patients with spare fresh-frozen tumor and over two years of follow-up were included. The CDR3 consists of 14 residues. V was pared by 6 bases and J by 9 bases, with 20 bases between. The germline gives CDR1 PRHDT, CDR2 FYEKMQ (reference sequence). Method: immunoSEQ multiplex PCR; TCRdb's copy keeps in-frame clones and lacks some. In the table there are 65,000 or so clones, around nine tenths of which are singletons. To note about this clone: The target antigen is unknown.

Source: blood, taken after dendritic cell vaccination. The chain recombines TRBV13 with TRBJ1-1; TRBD1 is a possible D gene (6 bases). The TCR was taken from a human donor with glioblastoma. The CDR3 protein is CASSYGEVGGQAFF. The CDR3 bases are TGTGCCAGCAGTTACGGAGAGGTGGGGGGGCAAGCTTTCTTT.